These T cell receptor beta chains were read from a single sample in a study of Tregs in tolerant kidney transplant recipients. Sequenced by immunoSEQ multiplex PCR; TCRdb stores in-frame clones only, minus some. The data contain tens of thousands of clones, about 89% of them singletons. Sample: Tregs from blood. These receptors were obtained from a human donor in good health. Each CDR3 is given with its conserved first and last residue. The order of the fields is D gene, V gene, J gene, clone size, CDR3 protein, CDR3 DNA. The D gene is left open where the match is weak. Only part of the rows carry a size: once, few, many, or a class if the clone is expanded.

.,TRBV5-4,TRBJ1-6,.,CASSPGERRGYNSPLHF,TGTGCCAGCAGCCCTGGCGAAAGACGGGGGTATAATTCACCCCTCCACTTT
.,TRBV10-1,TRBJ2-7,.,CASSGNSYEQYF,TGCGCCAGCAGTGGCAACAGTTACGAGCAGTACTTC
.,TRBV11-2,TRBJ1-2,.,CASSFPGGPYGYTF,TGTGCCAGCAGCTTCCCTGGCGGACCCTATGGCTACACCTTC
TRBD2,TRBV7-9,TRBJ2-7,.,CASSLVAGGNYEQYF,TGTGCCAGCAGCTTAGTAGCGGGAGGGAACTACGAGCAGTACTTC
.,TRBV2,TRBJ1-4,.,CASSETRVNEKLFF,TGTGCCAGCAGTGAAACCAGGGTTAATGAAAAACTGTTTTTT
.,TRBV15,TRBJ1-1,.,CATSRDVGTEAFF,TGTGCCACCAGCAGAGACGTGGGCACTGAAGCTTTCTTT
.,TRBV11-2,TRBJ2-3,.,CASSLVSDSQYF,TGTGCCAGCAGCTTAGTGTCTGATTCGCAGTATTTT
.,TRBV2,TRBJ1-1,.,CASSEVGTPMNTEAFF,TGTGCCAGCAGTGAAGTCGGGACACCCATGAACACTGAAGCTTTCTTT
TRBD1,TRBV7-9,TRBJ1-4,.,CASSGGQGAEKLFF,TGTGCCAGCAGCGGGGGACAGGGGGCTGAAAAACTGTTTTTT
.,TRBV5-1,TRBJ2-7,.,CASSWDGTYEQYF,TGCGCCAGCAGCTGGGACGGGACCTACGAGCAGTACTTC
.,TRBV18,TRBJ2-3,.,CASSPGGGDTQYF,TGTGCCAGCTCACCCGGAGGGGGAGATACGCAGTATTTT
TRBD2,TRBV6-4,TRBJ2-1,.,CASSDETSGRNEQFF,TGTGCCAGCAGTGACGAGACTAGCGGGAGGAATGAGCAGTTCTTC
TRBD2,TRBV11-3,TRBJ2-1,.,CASSTQRGDNNEQFF,TGTGCCAGCAGCACCCAGCGGGGGGACAACAATGAGCAGTTCTTC
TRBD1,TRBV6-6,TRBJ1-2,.,CASSLTGSHGYTF,TGTGCCAGCAGTCTGACAGGGTCCCATGGCTACACCTTC
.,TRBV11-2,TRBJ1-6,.,CASSLVVSNSPLHF,TGTGCCAGCAGCTTAGTAGTCAGTAATTCACCCCTCCACTTT
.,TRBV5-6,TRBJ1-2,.,CASSLGGRYGYTF,TGTGCCAGCAGCTTGGGCGGAAGGTATGGCTACACCTTC
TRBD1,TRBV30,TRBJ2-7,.,CAWSVKLRTGGYEQYF,TGTGCCTGGAGTGTTAAGCTTAGGACAGGGGGCTACGAGCAGTACTTC
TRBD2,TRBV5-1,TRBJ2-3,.,CASRPSGGHSDTQYF,TGCGCCAGCAGGCCTAGCGGGGGGCACTCAGATACGCAGTATTTT
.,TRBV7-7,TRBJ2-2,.,CASSLVEIGGELFF,TGTGCTAGCAGCTTAGTCGAGATTGGAGGGGAGCTGTTTTTT
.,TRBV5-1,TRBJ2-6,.,CASSLRTPSPGANVLTF,TGCGCCAGCAGCTTGAGGACACCCTCCCCTGGGGCCAACGTCCTGACTTTC
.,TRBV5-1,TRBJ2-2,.,CASSSITANTGELFF,TGCGCCAGCAGCTCGATAACAGCGAACACCGGGGAGCTGTTTTTT
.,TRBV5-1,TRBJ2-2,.,CASSLADTYKYTGELFF,TGCGCCAGCAGCTTGGCCGACACCTACAAGTACACCGGGGAGCTGTTTTTT
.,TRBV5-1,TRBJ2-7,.,CASSFPKRDSYEQYF,TGCGCCAGCAGCTTCCCGAAACGGGACTCCTACGAGCAGTACTTC
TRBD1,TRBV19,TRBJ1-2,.,CASSTRDRLVGGYTF,TGTGCCAGTAGTACTCGGGACAGGCTCGTGGGGGGCTACACCTTC
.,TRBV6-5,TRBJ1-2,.,CASSSPRGNYGYTF,TGTGCCAGCAGCTCCCCTCGGGGTAACTATGGCTACACCTTC
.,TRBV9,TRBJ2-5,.,CASSVGPLRETQYF,TGTGCCAGCAGCGTAGGACCTTTGAGGGAGACCCAGTACTTC
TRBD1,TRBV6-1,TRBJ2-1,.,CASSEEGSTGWVDEQFF,TGTGCCAGCAGTGAAGAGGGTTCGACAGGGTGGGTGGATGAGCAGTTCTTC
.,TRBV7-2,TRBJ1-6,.,CASSFLRPSYNSPLHF,TGTGCCAGCAGCTTCCTTCGGCCCTCCTATAATTCACCCCTCCACTTT
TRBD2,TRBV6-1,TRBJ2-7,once,CASWTGTSGTYEQYF,TGTGCCAGCTGGACCGGGACTAGCGGGACCTACGAGCAGTACTTC
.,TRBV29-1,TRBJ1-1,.,CSVQDLGTEAFF,TGCAGCGTCCAGGATCTGGGCACTGAAGCTTTCTTT
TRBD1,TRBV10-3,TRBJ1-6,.,CAISVRGPRDSPLHF,TGTGCCATCAGTGTCAGGGGGCCTAGAGATTCACCCCTCCACTTT
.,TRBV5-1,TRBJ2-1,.,CASSLVPSDFVNNEQFF,TGCGCCAGCAGCTTGGTACCTAGCGATTTCGTCAACAATGAGCAGTTCTTC
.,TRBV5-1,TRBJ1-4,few,CASSFGGPNEKLFF,TGCGCCAGCAGCTTCGGCGGGCCGAATGAAAAACTGTTTTTT
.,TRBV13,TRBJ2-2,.,CASSLSVLRVGELFF,TGTGCCAGCAGCTTAAGTGTACTAAGGGTCGGGGAGCTGTTTTTT
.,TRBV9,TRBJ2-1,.,CASSAELFLTYNEQFF,TGTGCCAGCAGCGCTGAACTATTCTTAACCTACAATGAGCAGTTCTTC
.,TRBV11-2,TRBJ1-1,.,CASSLGLLNTEAFF,TGTGCCAGCAGCTTAGGCCTGTTAAACACTGAAGCTTTCTTT
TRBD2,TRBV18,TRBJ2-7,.,CASSPPVAGGPSYEQYF,TGTGCCAGCTCACCACCGGTAGCGGGAGGGCCCTCCTACGAGCAGTACTTC
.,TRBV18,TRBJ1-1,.,CASSLVGAEDTEAFF,TGTGCCAGCTCATTAGTAGGGGCGGAGGACACTGAAGCTTTCTTT
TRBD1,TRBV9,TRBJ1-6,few,CASSALGQGALHF,TGTGCCAGCAGCGCCCTGGGACAGGGGGCCCTCCACTTT
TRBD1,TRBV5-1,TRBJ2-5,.,CASSLVPTGGETQYF,TGCGCCAGCAGCTTGGTCCCGACAGGGGGAGAGACCCAGTACTTC
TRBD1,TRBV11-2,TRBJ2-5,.,CASSSNRGRGETQYF,TGTGCCAGCAGCTCCAACAGGGGGCGCGGGGAGACCCAGTACTTC
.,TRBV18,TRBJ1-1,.,CASSRDLYPNTEAFF,TGTGCCAGCTCACGCGACTTATACCCTAACACTGAAGCTTTCTTT
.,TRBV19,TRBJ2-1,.,CASGTGRFDEQFF,TGTGCCTCGGGGACGGGCCGCTTCGATGAGCAGTTCTTC